This T cell receptor (beta chain) was observed in a study of blood T cell repertoires in COVID-19. Trimming took 2 bases from V and 4 from J; bases not matched to a gene: 6. The CDR3 spans 16 residues. Germline V gene sequence: CDR1 LGHDT, CDR2 YNNKEL (reference sequence). The data were produced by immunoSEQ multiplex PCR, yet TCRdb's version contains in-frame clones alone and is incomplete. The data show 200,000 to 300,000 clones, with about four fifths seen just once and 7.5% to 10% held by the top ten. The TCR comes from a man older than 75 with acute or convalescent COVID-19. Sequenced material: peripheral blood. The J gene is TRBJ2-1, the V gene TRBV3-1 (or the pseudogene TRBV3-2), with 9 positions matching TRBD2. For the CDR3, the DNA is TGTGCCAGCAGCCAACTGGCGGGGGGGCGGTACAATGAGCAGTTCTTC. Amino acid sequence: CASSQLAGGRYNEQFF.